The clone carrying this T cell receptor beta chain appeared a few times. The target antigen is unknown. The assay was immunoSEQ multiplex PCR, and TCRdb's table has in-frame clones only and misses some. This sample yields about 70,000 clones, of which less than 95% are seen a single time; 1.3% belongs to the top ten. The data were taken from a study of graft-versus-host responses after intestinal transplantation. The V end was cut by 1 base, the J end by 7 bases, with 5 bases between. Germline V gene sequence: CDR1 DFQATT, CDR2 SNEGSKA (reference sequence). This CDR3 contains 11 residues. The clonotype comes from a human donor who received an intestinal transplant. The sample was unstimulated CD8+ T cells sorted from spleen or lymph node cells, taken before intestinal transplant. The rearrangement uses TRBV20-1 and TRBJ2-1; no firm D call. CDR3 DNA sequence: TGCAGTGCTAGAGTGGAGAATGAGCAGTTCTTC. It specifies CSARVENEQFF.